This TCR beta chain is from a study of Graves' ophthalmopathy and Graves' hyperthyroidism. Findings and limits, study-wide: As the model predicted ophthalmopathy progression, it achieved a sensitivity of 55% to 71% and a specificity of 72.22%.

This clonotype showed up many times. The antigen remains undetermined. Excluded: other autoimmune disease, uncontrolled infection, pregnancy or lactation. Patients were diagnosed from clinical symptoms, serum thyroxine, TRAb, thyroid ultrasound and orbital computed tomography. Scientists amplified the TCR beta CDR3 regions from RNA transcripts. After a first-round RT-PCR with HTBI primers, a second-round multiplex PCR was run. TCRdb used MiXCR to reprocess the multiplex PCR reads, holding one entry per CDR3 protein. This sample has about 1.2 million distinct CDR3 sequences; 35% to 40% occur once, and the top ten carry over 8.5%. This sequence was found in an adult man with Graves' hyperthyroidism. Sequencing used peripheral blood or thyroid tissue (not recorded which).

CDR3 in DNA: TGTGCCAGCAGGCAGCGGGCTCTTAAACAGGGAGGATCTGGCTACACCTTC. Its translation is CASRQRALKQGGSGYTF. The J gene is TRBJ1-2, the V gene TRBV11-2; D is perhaps TRBD1 (6 bases). Germline V lookup: CDR1 SGHAT, CDR2 FQNNGV. V lost 6 bases, J lost 7 bases, and 27 bases lay in between. This CDR3 is 17 amino acids long.